The 25 T cell receptor beta chains presented below share a single source sample, sequenced in a study of identical twins. In TCRdb, the 5' RACE reads were re-called with MiXCR into one record per CDR3 protein. This table holds 500,000 or so distinct CDR3 sequences, over 12% found once. These data were also filed under a second study, of yellow fever vaccine responses in identical twins.

What was sequenced was CD4+ T cells sorted from blood. The receptors were gathered from a woman aged 18-29 years in good health.

This chain links TRBV20-1 with TRBJ1-4; D is unclear. Trimming took 7 bases from V and 12 from J, leaving 15 bases between them. CDR1 DFQATT and CDR2 SNEGSKA come from the germline V gene (reference sequence). The CDR3 runs 11 residues. CDR3 sequence (DNA): TGCAGTGTTCTCACCCGGGGTGAACTGTTTTTT. Translating gives CSVLTRGELFF.

This rearrangement joins TRBV7-8 to TRBJ2-3; 13 bases are shared with TRBD2. CDR1 and CDR2 (germline): SGHVS, FQNEAQ. With 2 bases clipped from V and 2 bases from J, the junction kept 7 bases outside the gene matches. The CDR3 runs 18 residues. CDR3 nucleotides: TGTGCCAGCAGCTTAAGAGGGACTAGCGGGACTGTCACAGATACGCAGTATTTT. This gives the protein CASSLRGTSGTVTDTQYF.

This clonotype has only a few counts. The gene calls are TRBV7-2 and TRBJ2-1; D not resolved. The CDR3 length is 15 residues. Germline assignment: CDR1 SGHTA and CDR2 FQGNSA. V was shortened by 3 bases and J by 8 bases, with 17 bases between the two germline ends. The CDR3 DNA sequence: TGTGCCAGCAGCTTGGAATTATTCGTACGGGATGAGCAGTTCTTC. Amino acid sequence: CASSLELFVRDEQFF.

The chain links TRBV7-9 to TRBJ1-4, with D possibly being TRBD1 (5 bases). The CDR3 is 16 amino acids. CDR1 is SEHNR and CDR2 is FQNEAQ in the germline V gene (reference sequence). Trimming pared 3 bases from V and 0 bases from J, leaving 11 bases between. CDR3 sequence reads: CASSLWRGATNEKLFF. In DNA, the CDR3 is TGTGCCAGCAGCTTGTGGCGGGGGGCAACTAATGAAAAACTGTTTTTT.

This clonotype has more than one count but fewer than ten. The chain links TRBV7-2 to TRBJ1-6; D unresolved. The germline gives CDR1 SGHTA, CDR2 FQGNSA. The CDR3 has 12 amino acids. Between the trimmed V and J ends, which lost 2 bases and 10 bases, there was a span of 6 bases. The CDR3 bases are TGTGCCAGCAGCTTACTTAAGTCACCCCTCCACTTT. It specifies CASSLLKSPLHF.

The V and J genes are TRBV11-2 and TRBJ2-3, with 9 bases matching TRBD2. The germline CDR1 and CDR2 sequences are SGHAT and FQNNGV. With 5 bases clipped from V and 0 bases from J, the junction kept 12 bases outside the gene matches. The CDR3 totals 18 residues. In nucleotides, the CDR3 is TGTGCCAGCAGCCAAAGGGGGGCGCTAGCGGGGAGCACAGATACGCAGTATTTT. This encodes CASSQRGALAGSTDTQYF.

J is TRBJ1-1 and V is TRBV20-1; no clear D. The CDR3 has 14 amino acids. Per germline, CDR1 DFQATT and CDR2 SNEGSKA (reference sequence). V dropped 3 bases and J dropped 1 base, with 12 bases sitting between them. The CDR3 DNA reads as TGCAGTGCTAGCGGGTCAGGAGGGAACACTGAAGCTTTCTTT. Translation gives CSASGSGGNTEAFF.

This clonotype was seen a few times. V is TRBV10-1 and J is TRBJ2-4; D may be TRBD1 or TRBD2 (6 bases each). V was clipped by 0 bases and J by 6 bases, with 18 bases between them. This CDR3 has 17 residues. Germline loops: CDR1 WNHNN, CDR2 SYGVQD (reference sequence). The CDR3 sequence is CASSESPTGVTGNIQYF. For the CDR3, the DNA is TGCGCCAGCAGTGAGTCGCCGACGGGAGTGACAGGAAACATTCAGTACTTC.

This clonotype was picked up a small number of times. The rearrangement links TRBV15 to TRBJ2-5; 12 positions match TRBD1. J gave up 5 bases and V 1 base, and 5 bases lay outside the gene matches. Germline V gene lookup returns CDR1 LNHNV and CDR2 YYDKDF (reference sequence). CDR3 length equals 16 residues. The CDR3 DNA is TGTGCCACCAGCAGAGGGGGACAGGGGGCGTCGGAGACCCAGTACTTC. Encoded protein: CATSRGGQGASETQYF.

This clonotype turned up a few times. The chain uses TRBV11-2 and TRBJ2-1; D is ambiguous. The CDR3 is 13 amino acids. V lost 0 bases to trimming and J lost 8 bases, with 8 bases between them. From germline, CDR1 is SGHAT and CDR2 FQNNGV. CDR3 in amino acids: CASSLDLRHEQFF. The DNA for the CDR3 is TGTGCCAGCAGCTTAGACCTTCGGCATGAGCAGTTCTTC.

This clonotype was counted ten times or more. V gene TRBV5-1 combines with J gene TRBJ2-1, with TRBD2 identical over 10 bases. This CDR3 region has 14 residues. The V gene's germline CDR1 is SGHRS and CDR2 YFSETQ. Unmatched junction bases numbered 3, after V lost 4 bases and J lost 5 bases. CDR3 sequence reads: CASSPGLANNEQFF. CDR3 bases: TGCGCCAGCAGCCCGGGACTAGCGAACAATGAGCAGTTCTTC.

The chain links TRBV19 to TRBJ2-7; TRBD2 matches at 7 bases. Looked up from germline, CDR1 is LNHDA and CDR2 is SQIVND (reference sequence). This CDR3 region has 15 residues. V dropped 5 bases and J dropped 2; count of bases not matched to a gene: 9. As DNA, the CDR3 is TGTGCCAGTAGTTTTCAAGGGACTACCACCTACGAGCAGTACTTC. Its protein product is CASSFQGTTTYEQYF. Looking up the rest from reference TRBV19 and TRBJ2-7 gives the full variable domain: DGGITQSPKYLFRKEGQNVTLSCEQNLNHDAMYWYRQDPGQGLRLIYYSQIVNDFQKGDIAEGYSVSREKKESFPLTVTSAQKNPTAFYLCASSFQGTTTYEQYFGPGTRLTVT.

The sample holds a few counts of this clonotype. V usage is TRBV24-1 and J usage is TRBJ2-1, with 12 bases that match TRBD2. This CDR3 is 17 amino acids long. Germline-derived CDR1 and CDR2 are KGHDR and SFDVKD. Trimming took 5 bases from V and 8 from J; bases not matched to a gene: 12. The CDR3 here is CATSGLAGVGTGDEQFF. The CDR3 DNA is TGTGCCACCAGTGGACTAGCGGGAGTCGGCACGGGGGATGAGCAGTTCTTC.

This clonotype has only a few counts. V gene TRBV10-3 combines with J gene TRBJ2-5, with D perhaps matching TRBD2 (7 bases). Germline-derived CDR1 and CDR2 are ENHRY and SYGVKD. Trimming removed 4 bases at V and 5 bases at J, with 14 bases between. This CDR3 has 14 amino acids. The CDR3 loop reads CAISVGGARETQYF. DNA for the CDR3: TGTGCCATCAGTGTTGGGGGGGCCAGGGAGACCCAGTACTTC.

This clonotype has only a few counts. The V and J genes are TRBV20-1 and TRBJ1-2; 9 bases map to TRBD1. The CDR3 has 14 residues. V lost 5 bases and J lost 5; bases outside the gene matches: 9. Per the germline V gene, CDR1 is DFQATT and CDR2 is SNEGSKA (reference sequence). The CDR3 loop is CSAEPRDRAYGYTF. The CDR3 bases are TGCAGTGCTGAACCCCGGGACAGGGCGTATGGCTACACCTTC.

V and J are TRBV20-1 and TRBJ2-2; 8 bases fit TRBD2. The CDR3 sequence is 15 residues long. Germline V gene data show CDR1 as DFQATT and CDR2 as SNEGSKA (reference sequence). J gave up 4 bases and V 2 bases, and 6 bases lay outside the gene matches. The CDR3 reads CSARQAGAVTGELFF. The CDR3, as DNA: TGCAGTGCTAGACAAGCGGGAGCAGTCACCGGGGAGCTGTTTTTT.

The chain joins TRBV5-1 to TRBJ2-3; D is uncertain. Per the germline V gene, CDR1 is SGHRS and CDR2 is YFSETQ. CDR3 length: 14 residues. The V and J ends lost 1 base and 6 bases respectively, with 12 bases between them. Here the CDR3 DNA reads TGCGCCAGCAGCTTGAGCCGGTTCCAGGATACGCAGTATTTT. Translation gives CASSLSRFQDTQYF.

The CDR3 loop reads CASSATGAGGTDTQYF. The CDR3 DNA sequence: TGTGCCAGCAGCGCAACCGGCGCAGGGGGCACAGATACGCAGTATTTT. J is TRBJ2-3 and V is TRBV7-2; TRBD1 is a possible D gene (6 bases). With 5 bases removed from V and 1 base from J, the gap between germline ends came to 16 bases. The CDR3 spans 16 residues. CDR1 SGHTA and CDR2 FQGNSA come from the germline V gene.

A few counts support this clonotype. The chain recombines TRBV20-1 with TRBJ2-1; D is possibly TRBD2 (6 bases). Germline values: CDR1 DFQATT, CDR2 SNEGSKA (reference sequence). This CDR3 region has 15 residues. Deletions cut 6 bases from V and 4 bases from J, with 19 bases between. The CDR3 region is CSAPMGGRGYNEQFF. CDR3 nucleotide sequence: TGCAGTGCCCCCATGGGGGGTAGGGGATACAATGAGCAGTTCTTC.

This clonotype was counted between two and nine times. The chain employs TRBV6-6 and TRBJ2-7; the D gene is possibly TRBD1 (6 bases). V lost 3 bases to trimming and J lost 7 bases, with 10 bases between them. The germline gives CDR1 MNHNY, CDR2 SVGAGI (reference sequence). The CDR3 has 12 amino acids. CDR3 amino acids: CASSYRGKEQYF. The DNA for the CDR3 is TGTGCCAGCAGTTATAGGGGGAAAGAGCAGTACTTC.

The chain employs TRBV20-1 and TRBJ2-7; 7 nucleotides agree with TRBD1. The CDR3 length is 15 residues. V shed 3 bases, J shed 0 bases, and the junction held 8 bases outside the gene matches. In germline, CDR1 is DFQATT, CDR2 SNEGSKA (reference sequence). This chain's CDR3 is CSASGEQGHSYEQYF. CDR3 coding DNA: TGCAGTGCTAGTGGGGAACAGGGGCACTCCTACGAGCAGTACTTC.

This chain links TRBV12-3 or TRBV12-4 with TRBJ2-3, with D unclear. The CDR3 loop spans 14 amino acids. V dropped 5 bases and J dropped 4 bases, with 13 bases sitting between them. CDR3 residues: CASSRRGPADTQYF. The CDR3 DNA is TGTGCCAGCAGTAGACGTGGGCCCGCAGATACGCAGTATTTT.

The genes are TRBV29-1 and TRBJ2-2, with no clear D. The CDR3 spans 14 residues. Trimming removed 0 bases at V and 3 bases at J, with 8 bases between. Germline V gene sequence: CDR1 SQVTM, CDR2 ANQGSEA. For the CDR3, the DNA is TGCAGCGTTGAAGATTTGGGCTACACCGGGGAGCTGTTTTTT. This codes for CSVEDLGYTGELFF.

The chain carries TRBV3-1 and TRBJ2-2; D possibly corresponds to TRBD1 (5 bases). Germline lookup yields CDR1 LGHDT and CDR2 YNNKEL (reference sequence). V gave up 1 base and J gave up 6 bases, with 15 bases separating them. This CDR3 contains 16 residues. CDR3 sequence (DNA): TGTGCCAGCAGCCAAGTAATTCAGGGTTTGGCCGGGGAGCTGTTTTTT. Translating gives CASSQVIQGLAGELFF.

The chain joins TRBV28 to TRBJ2-1, with 8 bases aligning to TRBD1. Germline V gene sequence: CDR1 MDHEN, CDR2 SYDVKM. The trim removed 5 bases at V and 2 bases at J, leaving 8 bases unmatched. The CDR3 sequence is 16 residues long. The DNA of the CDR3 is TGTGCCAGCAGTCCAGACAGGGGAAAGACCTACAATGAGCAGTTCTTC. Translated: CASSPDRGKTYNEQFF.